This T cell receptor beta chain appears in the sequencing data of a study of radiotherapy plus CTLA-4 blockade in lung cancer. V lost 3 bases to trimming and J lost 4 bases, with 27 bases between them. The CDR3 is made up of 19 amino acids. The germline V gene encodes CDR1 SGHTA and CDR2 FQGTGA. Sequencing was performed with immunoSEQ multiplex PCR; in TCRdb, only in-frame clones are kept and a portion is missing. This table holds around 110,000 clones, about 83% found once. The chain links TRBV7-3 to TRBJ1-2; the D is unclear. Sample: peripheral blood, taken from a patient treated with radiotherapy plus ipilimumab. This TCR was sampled from a human donor with non-small cell lung cancer that progressed on radiotherapy plus ipilimumab. Some clones in this sample may be carry-over from other donors' samples. CDR3 amino acids: CASSFPLLGPDRETYGYTF. The DNA of the CDR3 is TGTGCCAGCAGCTTCCCCCTTTTGGGCCCCGACCGCGAAACCTATGGCTACACCTTC.